The rows below give T cell receptor beta chains drawn from one sample of a study of Ad26.COV2.S vaccination and SARS-CoV-2 variants. This table comes from immunoSEQ multiplex PCR, and its TCRdb copy is limited to in-frame clones, with some not included. The sample includes 300,000 to 350,000 clones, approximately 86% seen only once; the top ten take about 11%. The sequencing here drew on peripheral blood, taken in a trial of Ad26.COV2.S vaccine versus placebo. Receptors originate from a person between 18 and 65 years old who received the Ad26.COV2.S COVID-19 vaccine or a placebo. CDR3s include the opening cysteine and the closing phenylalanine or tryptophan. D genes are given only for firm matches. Not all rows give a size; the values are once, few, many and, for expanded clones, a class.

V	J	D	size	CDR3	DNA
TRBV11-2	TRBJ2-4	.	once	CASSLDPQGGGIQYF	TGTGCCAGCAGCTTAGATCCCCAGGGAGGGGGCATTCAGTACTTC
TRBV2	TRBJ1-1	.	few	CASSRVSSTEAFF	TGTGCCAGCAGCAGGGTATCGAGCACTGAAGCTTTCTTT
TRBV28	TRBJ2-7	TRBD1	.	CASTTRDRPPLGEQYF	TGTGCCAGCACCACCCGGGACAGGCCCCCTCTTGGCGAGCAGTACTTC
TRBV28	TRBJ2-2	TRBD2	.	CASSWGLAGGPAGTGELFF	TGTGCCAGCAGTTGGGGACTAGCGGGAGGCCCCGCGGGGACCGGGGAGCTGTTTTTT
TRBV10-1	TRBJ2-7	.	.	CASATKLAGPDRCDEQYF	TGCGCCAGCGCGACGAAATTAGCAGGGCCCGACAGGTGTGACGAGCAGTACTTC
TRBV6-5	TRBJ1-3	.	.	CASSWTTSGNTIYF	TGTGCCAGCAGTTGGACTACTTCTGGAAACACCATATATTTT
TRBV19	TRBJ1-5	TRBD1	many	CASSTSGTGGQPQHF	TGTGCCAGTAGTACCTCCGGGACAGGGGGTCAGCCCCAGCATTTT
TRBV27	TRBJ1-1	.	.	CASSLLLGTEAFF	TGTGCCAGCAGTTTACTCCTGGGAACTGAAGCTTTCTTT
TRBV3-1/TRBV3-2	TRBJ2-2	.	.	CASSPSPGAGELFF	TGTGCCAGCAGCCCGAGTCCGGGGGCCGGGGAGCTGTTTTTT
TRBV2	TRBJ1-5	.	.	CASSERRSGRLLSNQPQHF	TGTGCCAGCAGTGAAAGGAGGTCCGGCCGTCTTCTTAGCAATCAGCCCCAGCATTTT
TRBV28	TRBJ1-6	.	.	CASSIGLNNSPLHF	TGTGCCAGCAGTATTGGCCTTAATAATTCACCCCTCCACTTT
TRBV6-5	TRBJ2-7	TRBD1	.	CASSLDRGLTYEQYF	TGTGCCAGCAGTTTGGACAGGGGGTTAACCTACGAGCAGTACTTC
TRBV2	TRBJ1-1	TRBD1	.	CASSEIRTGAMNTEAFF	TGTGCCAGCAGTGAAATTCGGACAGGGGCCATGAACACTGAAGCTTTCTTT
TRBV19	TRBJ2-1	TRBD1	.	CASSKGTGGRDEQFF	TGTGCCAGTAGCAAGGGGACAGGGGGTAGGGATGAGCAGTTCTTC
TRBV28	TRBJ2-1	.	.	CASSLTSSNEQFF	TGTGCCAGCAGTTTAACTAGTTCAAATGAGCAGTTCTTC
TRBV18	TRBJ1-6	TRBD1	.	CASSPGQGANSPLHF	TGTGCCAGCTCACCCGGACAGGGGGCCAATTCACCCCTCCACTTT
TRBV2	TRBJ1-4	TRBD1	once	CASSEGGQSNEKLFF	TGTGCCAGCAGTGAAGGGGGACAGTCTAATGAAAAACTGTTTTTT
TRBV4-1	TRBJ1-4	.	.	CASSHLRLERSGVDEKLFF	TGCGCCAGCAGCCATCTGAGACTGGAAAGATCCGGGGTGGATGAAAAACTGTTTTTT
TRBV19	TRBJ2-7	TRBD1	.	CASRTGQGGNEQYF	TGTGCCAGTAGGACGGGACAGGGAGGCAACGAGCAGTACTTC
TRBV6-5	TRBJ2-7	TRBD1	once	CASSYGTGGYEQYF	TGTGCCAGCAGTTACGGGACAGGGGGGTACGAGCAGTACTTC
TRBV3-1/TRBV3-2	TRBJ2-7	.	.	CASSRGWKNEQYF	TGTGCCAGCAGCCGGGGGTGGAAAAACGAGCAGTACTTC
TRBV7-2	TRBJ2-7	.	.	CASSSTGIYEQYF	TGTGCCAGCAGCTCGACGGGCATCTACGAGCAGTACTTC
TRBV24-1	TRBJ2-1	TRBD2	once	CATSDSPGLAGARYNEQFF	TGTGCCACCAGTGATTCGCCCGGACTAGCGGGAGCCCGGTACAATGAGCAGTTCTTC
TRBV6-5	TRBJ1-2	.	.	CASSSFGPPPGYTF	TGTGCCAGCAGTTCCTTCGGACCACCACCTGGCTACACCTTC
TRBV7-9	TRBJ1-4	TRBD1	.	CASSTRQGVDEKLFF	TGTGCCAGCAGCACTCGACAGGGAGTGGATGAAAAACTGTTTTTT
TRBV18	TRBJ1-6	TRBD1	.	CASSPETGGSSPLHF	TGTGCCAGCTCTCCGGAGACAGGGGGTAGTTCACCCCTCCACTTT
TRBV11-3	TRBJ2-3	.	.	CASSPRGPDTQYF	TGTGCCAGCAGCCCCAGGGGCCCAGATACGCAGTATTTT
TRBV5-1	TRBJ2-3	TRBD1	.	CASSLAGTDPDTQYF	TGCGCCAGCAGCTTGGCCGGGACAGACCCAGATACGCAGTATTTT
TRBV6-5	TRBJ2-7	TRBD2	.	CASRRKRGYPYEQYF	TGTGCCAGCAGACGAAAGCGGGGGTACCCCTACGAGCAGTACTTC
TRBV12-3/TRBV12-4	TRBJ1-1	.	once	CASSWAANTEAFF	TGTGCCAGCAGTTGGGCGGCTAACACTGAAGCTTTCTTT
TRBV30	TRBJ2-1	.	once	CAWNRGMHYNEQFF	TGTGCCTGGAATAGGGGGATGCACTACAATGAGCAGTTCTTC
TRBV14	TRBJ2-1	.	.	CASSQGLAAYNEQFF	TGTGCCAGCAGCCAAGGTTTAGCAGCTTACAATGAGCAGTTCTTC
TRBV19	TRBJ1-1	.	.	CASSTQGVGEAFF	TGTGCCAGTAGTACACAGGGTGTTGGTGAAGCTTTCTTT
TRBV27	TRBJ2-2	.	.	CASSLTAGAPGELFF	TGTGCCAGCAGTTTAACTGCAGGGGCCCCCGGGGAGCTGTTTTTT
TRBV19	TRBJ1-5	.	.	CASSMGENTPQHF	TGTGCCAGTAGTATGGGGGAGAACACACCCCAGCATTTT
TRBV6-5	TRBJ2-7	TRBD1	.	CASSLMTGVDEQYF	TGTGCCAGCAGCCTGATGACAGGGGTGGACGAGCAGTACTTC
TRBV6-5	TRBJ2-2	.	.	CASRSWVVNTGELFF	TGTGCCAGCAGGAGTTGGGTGGTGAACACCGGGGAGCTGTTTTTT
TRBV7-3	TRBJ2-2	.	.	CASSLGLATGELFF	TGTGCCAGCAGCTTAGGACTCGCCACCGGGGAGCTGTTTTTT
TRBV5-1	TRBJ2-5	TRBD2	.	CASSWGTSGASTKYF	TGCGCCAGCAGCTGGGGGACTAGCGGGGCCTCGACAAAGTACTTC
TRBV28	TRBJ2-5	.	once	CASSPPGTVETQYF	TGTGCCAGCAGTCCACCAGGGACGGTAGAGACCCAGTACTTC
TRBV5-4	TRBJ2-2	.	.	CASSSPPGELFF	TGTGCCAGCAGCTCCCCCCCCGGGGAGCTGTTTTTT
TRBV5-6	TRBJ1-1	.	.	CASSLGSGNTEAFF	TGTGCCAGCAGCTTGGGCTCGGGGAACACTGAAGCTTTCTTT
TRBV4-3	TRBJ1-2	.	.	CASSQGGNTIRSIYGYTF	TGCGCCAGCAGCCAAGGTGGGAATACGATTCGAAGTATCTATGGCTACACCTTC
TRBV3-1/TRBV3-2	TRBJ1-1	.	.	CASSRGGGNTEAFF	TGTGCCAGCTCTCGAGGGGGGGGGAACACTGAAGCTTTCTTT
TRBV4-3	TRBJ1-6	.	.	CASSQEWTDSPLHF	TGCGCCAGCAGCCAAGAGTGGACAGATTCACCCCTCCACTTT
TRBV28	TRBJ2-7	.	once	CASSPSDRDGEQYF	TGTGCCAGCAGTCCCTCGGACAGAGACGGAGAGCAGTACTTC